The 18 T cell receptor beta chains below come from one sample, sequenced in a study of cytomegalovirus exposure and HLA in healthy donors. A multiplex PCR was run with 60 Vbeta primers and 13 Jbeta primers. Measured with immunoSEQ multiplex PCR; TCRdb has only the in-frame clones, and not every one. The data show 160,000 or so clones, over 60% seen once. Sequenced sample: PBMCs. Receptors were obtained from a woman in her thirties or forties in good health and CMV-seronegative.

The chain combines TRBV6-6 with TRBJ2-3; a weak D match, TRBD1 (8 bases). Trimming took 6 bases from V and 5 from J, leaving 18 bases between them. Looked up from germline, CDR1 is MNHNY and CDR2 is SVGAGI (reference sequence). The CDR3 loop spans 15 amino acids. This chain's CDR3 is CASSERDRIIDTQYF. The CDR3, as DNA: TGTGCCAGCAGCGAGCGGGACAGGATTATAGATACGCAGTATTTT.

The chain couples TRBV5-4 to TRBJ2-3; 13 bases map to TRBD2. The length of the CDR3 is 14 residues. Trimming at V came to 5 bases and at J to 5 bases, leaving 2 bases not matched to a gene. The germline gives CDR1 SGHNT, CDR2 YYREEE (reference sequence). CDR3 loop: CASRRTSGGDTQYF. The DNA of the CDR3 is TGTGCCAGCAGGAGGACTAGCGGGGGAGATACGCAGTATTTT.

The chain joins TRBV4-1 to TRBJ1-1; no clear D. The CDR3 spans 13 residues. The ends were cut back, 1 base at V and 3 bases at J, with 6 bases in the middle. Germline CDR1 and CDR2: MGHRA and YSYEKL. In nucleotides, the CDR3 is TGCGCCAGCAGCCAAGGGAGGCACACTGAAGCTTTCTTT. Amino acid sequence: CASSQGRHTEAFF.

The DNA of the CDR3 is TGTGCCATACAGACTCGGACAGGCGGGGATTCCACTGAAGCTTTCTTT. This translates into CAIQTRTGGDSTEAFF. The chain employs TRBV19 and TRBJ1-1, with 7 bases fitting TRBD1. The ends lost 10 bases at V and 4 bases at J; junction bases unmatched: 18. Germline CDR1 reads LNHDA; CDR2 reads SQIVND (reference sequence). The CDR3 spans 16 residues.

This chain uses TRBV11-2 with TRBJ1-4, with D unclear. This CDR3 has 13 amino acids. Trimming removed 3 bases from V and 3 bases from J, with 5 bases in between. Germline V lookup: CDR1 SGHAT, CDR2 FQNNGV. The CDR3 DNA reads as TGTGCCAGCAGCTTCAGGCCTAATGAAAAACTGTTTTTT. It encodes CASSFRPNEKLFF.

This chain uses TRBV19 with TRBJ2-2; D remains unclear. Germline CDR1 and CDR2: LNHDA and SQIVND (reference sequence). The length of the CDR3 is 14 residues. The ends were cut back, 5 bases at V and 4 bases at J, with 11 bases in the middle. CDR3 residues: CASSLNIFTGELFF. In DNA form, the CDR3 reads TGTGCCAGTAGTCTCAACATATTCACCGGGGAGCTGTTTTTT.

The rearrangement links TRBV9 to TRBJ2-7; 9 positions match TRBD2. The ends lost 4 bases at V and 6 bases at J; junction bases unmatched: 11. The CDR3 consists of 15 residues. Germline CDR1 is SGDLS and CDR2 is YYNGEE. The CDR3 here is CASSSDPGLAPEQYF. CDR3 bases: TGTGCCAGCAGCTCAGACCCGGGACTAGCCCCCGAGCAGTACTTC.

This clone was seen once. This chain links TRBV7-2 with TRBJ2-5; D perhaps matches TRBD1 (6 bases). The CDR3 is 15 residues long. Trimming left V 5 bases short and J 2 bases short, with 15 bases between. Germline values: CDR1 SGHTA, CDR2 FQGNSA. The CDR3 nucleotides read TGTGCCAGCAGCCCTCAGGGGCGGATTCAAGAGACCCAGTACTTC. Translated: CASSPQGRIQETQYF.

The genes are TRBV28 and TRBJ2-7; maybe TRBD1 (6 bases). In germline, CDR1 is MDHEN, CDR2 SYDVKM. The CDR3 is made up of 17 amino acids. V was clipped by 3 bases and J by 3 bases, with 21 bases between them. CDR3 loop: CASSFPTGLKFFYEQYF. As DNA, the CDR3 is TGTGCCAGCAGTTTCCCGACAGGTTTAAAATTCTTCTACGAGCAGTACTTC.

CDR3 sequence: CASSPTGLNTEAFF. DNA of the CDR3: TGCGCCAGCAGCCCGACAGGGTTGAACACTGAAGCTTTCTTT. V gene TRBV5-1 combines with J gene TRBJ1-1; TRBD1 matches at 7 bases. Germline CDR1 SGHRS, CDR2 YFSETQ. Trimming cost V 4 bases and J 0 bases; bases outside gene matches: 3. This CDR3 contains 14 residues.

J is TRBJ2-7 and V is TRBV6-1; TRBD1 matches at 7 bases. Unmatched junction bases numbered 9, after V lost 4 bases and J lost 6 bases. This CDR3 has 14 amino acids. Germline V gene lookup returns CDR1 MNHNS and CDR2 SASEGT. The CDR3 sequence: CASSARQGGSEQYF. In DNA, the CDR3 is TGTGCCAGCAGTGCCCGACAGGGTGGTTCCGAGCAGTACTTC.

The DNA of the CDR3 is TGCGCCAGCAGCTTGGAAGGGGGGGCAAAAGGTTCACCCCTCCACTTT. This translates into CASSLEGGAKGSPLHF. The genes are TRBV5-1 and TRBJ1-6; possibly TRBD1 for D (6 bases). Germline values: CDR1 SGHRS, CDR2 YFSETQ. Deletions cut 0 bases from V and 9 bases from J, with 16 bases between. The CDR3 sequence is 16 residues long.

The chain is built from TRBV2 and TRBJ2-5; D is unresolved. Germline V gives CDR1 SNHLY, CDR2 FYNNEI. The CDR3 runs 13 residues. The V end was cut by 1 base, the J end by 6 bases, with 9 bases between. Here the CDR3 reads CASSEGQAKTQYF. DNA of the CDR3: TGTGCCAGCAGTGAAGGGCAGGCGAAGACCCAGTACTTC.

The genes are TRBV7-2 and TRBJ1-2; D might be TRBD1 (5 bases). V gave up 0 bases and J gave up 5 bases, with 10 bases separating them. Germline CDR1 SGHTA, CDR2 FQGNSA. The length of the CDR3 is 14 residues. The CDR3 spells CASSLAQGGYGYTF. CDR3 coding DNA: TGTGCCAGCAGCTTAGCGCAGGGAGGGTATGGCTACACCTTC.

V usage is TRBV5-1 and J usage is TRBJ2-7; D is perhaps TRBD2 (6 bases). CDR1 SGHRS and CDR2 YFSETQ come from the germline V gene. The CDR3 consists of 17 residues. Between the trimmed V and J ends, which lost 1 base and 0 bases, there was a span of 17 bases. CDR3 sequence (DNA): TGCGCCAGCAGCTTGCCTCCTAGGCGGGGCCTCTCCTACGAGCAGTACTTC. It translates to CASSLPPRRGLSYEQYF.

A few counts support this clone. J is TRBJ1-2 and V is TRBV2, with 8 bases matching TRBD1. This CDR3 comprises 12 residues. Per germline, CDR1 SNHLY and CDR2 FYNNEI. The V segment lost 11 bases and the J segment 4 bases; nucleotides outside the gene matches: 6. The CDR3 region has the DNA TGTGCCGGGAGACAGGGGAGCTATGGCTACACCTTC. The encoded protein is CAGRQGSYGYTF.

This chain uses TRBV5-1 with TRBJ1-2, with TRBD1 identical over 8 bases. The germline V gene has CDR1 SGHRS and CDR2 YFSETQ. The CDR3 consists of 16 residues. The V segment lost 5 bases and the J segment 2 bases; nucleotides outside the gene matches: 11. Here the CDR3 reads CASSTGQGTGNYGYTF. CDR3 nucleotide sequence: TGCGCCAGCAGTACCGGCCAAGGGACAGGCAACTATGGCTACACCTTC.

This clone has only one observation. The chain joins TRBV18 to TRBJ2-1, with TRBD1 identical over 8 bases. The germline V gene has CDR1 KGHSH and CDR2 LQKENI. After removal of 3 bases from V and 8 bases from J, the junction contained 18 bases not matched to a gene. CDR3 length: 18 residues. CDR3 in DNA: TGTGCCAGCTCACCTACTATTGGGACAGGCCCCGTTCTTGATGAGCAGTTCTTC. This encodes CASSPTIGTGPVLDEQFF.